This TCR beta chain was sequenced in a study of T-cell reconstitution after alpha-beta-depleted transplantation in children. A note on this clonotype: At one end the junction does not follow the germline gene, possibly because of a read error.

Library preparation (for TCRbeta) was performed with unique molecular identifiers. TCRdb ran MiXCR on the PCR reads and lists one entry per CDR3 protein. The sample carries approximately 400,000 distinct CDR3 sequences, about a tenth recorded once. The sequencing used PBMCs from the stem cell graft donor, collected from the stem cell graft. This TCR derives from a human donor who donated a stem cell graft to a child with acute myeloid leukemia.

The CDR3 is CASRSAGPTDTQYF. CDR3 DNA sequence: TGTGCCAGCAGATCAGCGGGACCCACAGATACGCAGTATTTT. The V call is TRBV7-1, the J call TRBJ2-3; 7 positions agree with TRBD2. TRBV7-1 is recorded as an ORF, its role being uncertain. CDR3 size: 14 residues.